A single sample is the source of the 17 T cell receptor beta chains below, sequenced in a study of neurological immune-mediated disorders. TCRdb reanalysed the 5' RACE reads using MiXCR and keeps one entry per CDR3 protein. This table has some 87,000 distinct CDR3 sequences, more than 5% appearing once. Time point indicated: longitudinal time-point 2. What was sequenced was PBMCs. The receptors derive from a woman aged 60 to 75 with multiple sclerosis.

This clonotype was detected ten times or more. The rearrangement joins TRBV20-1 to TRBJ2-5; D is possibly TRBD1 (6 bases). Trimming took 3 bases from V and 4 from J, leaving 9 bases between them. The CDR3 runs to 12 residues. Germline V gene lookup returns CDR1 DFQATT and CDR2 SNEGSKA (reference sequence). CDR3 loop: CSASGGRETQYF. CDR3 nucleotides: TGCAGTGCTAGTGGGGGCCGAGAGACCCAGTACTTC.

This clonotype was recorded many times. The chain is built from TRBV20-1 and TRBJ1-2; D gene uncertain. The CDR3 is made up of 13 amino acids. Germline loops: CDR1 DFQATT, CDR2 SNEGSKA (reference sequence). Trimming shortened V by 7 bases and J by 7 bases, and 19 bases separated the two germline ends. CDR3 in amino acids: CSGRRPTALGYTF. DNA for the CDR3: TGCAGTGGAAGACGTCCTACGGCCCTTGGCTACACCTTC.

This clonotype was detected many times. The chain uses TRBV10-3 and TRBJ2-3, with 9 bases fitting TRBD1. The CDR3 extends over 16 amino acids. V lost 2 bases to trimming and J lost 2 bases; unmatched junction nucleotides: 5. Germline V gene sequence: CDR1 ENHRY, CDR2 SYGVKD. CDR3 nucleotide sequence: TGTGCCATCAGTGAGGGTGGGACAGGGACCACAGATACGCAGTATTTT. This sequence encodes CAISEGGTGTTDTQYF.

This clonotype was counted many times. This chain's CDR3 is CASSLSRPMNTEAFF. The CDR3 DNA sequence: TGTGCCAGCAGTTTATCCAGGCCCATGAACACTGAAGCTTTCTTT. The V call is TRBV12-3 or TRBV12-4, the J call TRBJ1-1; no firm D call. CDR3 length: 15 amino acids. V was shortened by 2 bases and J by 0 bases, with 10 bases between the two germline ends.

This clonotype was picked up many times. The chain joins TRBV7-9 to TRBJ1-5, with 8 bases that match TRBD1. Germline loops: CDR1 SEHNR, CDR2 FQNEAQ (reference sequence). V gave up 5 bases and J gave up 2 bases; unmatched junction bases: 8. The CDR3 sequence is 16 residues long. CDR3: CASSLEDRDGNQPQHF. The CDR3 region has the DNA TGTGCCAGCAGCCTGGAGGACAGGGACGGCAATCAGCCCCAGCATTTT.

The chain combines TRBV3-1 with TRBJ2-5, with a weak D call TRBD1 (6 bases). CDR3 size: 15 residues. V lost 5 bases and J 2 bases, leaving 15 bases between the germline ends. Germline V gene data show CDR1 as LGHDT and CDR2 as YNNKEL (reference sequence). This CDR3 is CASSLVSDRQETQYF. CDR3 bases: TGTGCCAGCAGCTTGGTATCGGACAGACAAGAGACCCAGTACTTC.

Note on this clonotype: It may be a read error: a sequence one base away is much more abundant. This chain links TRBV7-6 with TRBJ1-3; possibly TRBD1 for D (6 bases). V was pared by 8 bases and J by 6 bases, with 20 bases between. Germline CDR1 and CDR2: SGHVS and FNYEAQ. The CDR3 runs to 15 residues. CDR3 in amino acids: CASGPGGPASNTIYF. In DNA form, the CDR3 reads TGTGCCAGCGGACCCGGGGGGCCCGCATCAAACACCATATATTTT.

This clonotype was picked up many times. CDR3 DNA: TGTGCCACCAGCAGAGATGGTCGGGAGGAGACCCAGTACTTC. This sequence encodes CATSRDGREETQYF. This chain connects TRBV15 to TRBJ2-5; the D gene is possibly TRBD2 (6 bases). V was shortened by 0 bases and J by 5 bases, with 10 bases between the two germline ends. The V gene's germline CDR1 is LNHNV and CDR2 YYDKDF (reference sequence). The length of the CDR3 is 14 residues.

This clonotype was counted ten times or more. The CDR3 is CASSLSGGGDTEAFF. CDR3 sequence (DNA): TGTGCCAGCAGCTTATCAGGGGGTGGTGACACTGAAGCTTTCTTT. The chain uses TRBV7-9 and TRBJ1-1; 7 nucleotides match TRBD1. CDR1 is SEHNR and CDR2 is FQNEAQ in the germline V gene (reference sequence). Trimming cost V 2 bases and J 3 bases; bases outside gene matches: 6. This CDR3 is built from 15 residues. Full variable domain (remainder filled in from reference TRBV7-9 and TRBJ1-1): DTGVSQNPRHKITKRGQNVTFRCDPISEHNRLYWYRQTLGQGPEFLTYFQNEAQLEKSRLLSDRFSAERPKGSFSTLEIQRTEQGDSAMYLCASSLSGGGDTEAFFGQGTRLTVV.

This clonotype occurred many times. V and J are TRBV20-1 and TRBJ2-3; D uncertain. V lost 2 bases to trimming and J lost 0 bases, with 12 bases between them. CDR3 length: 15 residues. Germline V CDR1 and CDR2: DFQATT, SNEGSKA (reference sequence). DNA of the CDR3: TGCAGTGCTAGAAAGCTGGGCTCTAGCACAGATACGCAGTATTTT. Residues: CSARKLGSSTDTQYF.

Ten or more counts support this clonotype. The V gene is TRBV7-2, the J gene TRBJ1-2; D uncertain. In germline, CDR1 is SGHTA, CDR2 FQGNSA. The CDR3 spans 12 residues. The ends were cut back, 6 bases at V and 0 bases at J, with 5 bases in the middle. In DNA, the CDR3 is TGTGCCAGCAGTCGAGCTAACTATGGCTACACCTTC. Translated, it gives CASSRANYGYTF.

V usage is TRBV11-3 and J usage is TRBJ2-2; tentatively, D is TRBD2 (5 bases). Trimming pared 5 bases from V and 0 bases from J, leaving 19 bases between. Germline loops: CDR1 SGHNT, CDR2 YENEEA. This CDR3 is 18 amino acids long. CDR3 loop: CASSRVGIGGPNTGELFF. The CDR3 nucleotides are TGTGCCAGCAGCAGGGTGGGGATCGGAGGTCCGAACACCGGGGAGCTGTTTTTT. The complete variable domain, with remaining parts taken from reference TRBV11-3 and TRBJ2-2, reads EAGVVQSPRYKIIEKKQPVAFWCNPISGHNTLYWYLQNLGQGPELLIRYENEEAVDDSQLPKDRFSAERLKGVDSTLKIQPAELGDSAVYLCASSRVGIGGPNTGELFFGEGSRLTVL.

This clonotype occurred many times. This chain links TRBV6-6 with TRBJ1-2; TRBD1 might be the D (5 bases). Trimming pared 0 bases from V and 0 bases from J, leaving 8 bases between. Germline assignment: CDR1 MNHNY and CDR2 SVGAGI (reference sequence). The CDR3 sequence is 15 residues long. For the CDR3, the DNA is TGTGCCAGCAGTTACTCGGGGGGAGCTAACTATGGCTACACCTTC. Translated, it gives CASSYSGGANYGYTF.

This clonotype came up a few times. This chain links TRBV2 with TRBJ1-1, with D unclear. CDR3 length equals 14 residues. CDR1 is SNHLY, CDR2 FYNNEI, per germline. Trimming took 1 base from V and 3 from J, leaving 9 bases between them. The chain's CDR3 is CASSEGSLDTEAFF. The CDR3 DNA follows: TGTGCCAGCAGTGAAGGCAGTTTGGACACTGAAGCTTTCTTT. The full variable domain, in which reference TRBV2 and TRBJ1-1 provide the parts outside the CDR3, is EPEVTQTPSHQVTQMGQEVILRCVPISNHLYFYWYRQILGQKVEFLVSFYNNEISEKSEIFDDQFSVERPDGSNFTLKIRSTKLEDSAMYFCASSEGSLDTEAFFGQGTRLTVV.

In its sample, this clonotype was seen many times. This chain uses TRBV20-1 with TRBJ2-7; 7 nucleotides match TRBD2. Germline loops: CDR1 DFQATT, CDR2 SNEGSKA (reference sequence). Unmatched junction bases numbered 6, after V lost 1 base and J lost 6 bases. The CDR3 covers 13 residues. The CDR3 nucleotides are TGCAGTGCTAGAGGCCCTGGGGGGGGCGAGCAGTACTTC. Protein: CSARGPGGGEQYF.

This clonotype was found many times. The chain employs TRBV6-2 or TRBV6-3 and TRBJ1-1, with 7 nucleotides matching TRBD1. Unmatched junction bases numbered 12, after V lost 5 bases and J lost 6 bases. Germline V gene sequence: CDR1 MNHEY, CDR2 SVGEGT. There are 15 residues in the CDR3. CDR3 in amino acids: CASSVKDRQTSEAFF. The DNA for the CDR3 is TGTGCCAGCAGTGTCAAGGACAGGCAAACGTCTGAAGCTTTCTTT.

This clonotype came up many times. The V call is TRBV7-9, the J call TRBJ1-1; D ambiguous. CDR1 SEHNR and CDR2 FQNEAQ come from the germline V gene (reference sequence). V was cut by 5 bases and J by 1 base, with 11 bases left in between. This CDR3 region has 14 residues. The CDR3 coding sequence is TGTGCCAGCAGCCCGCCACGGACGAACACTGAAGCTTTCTTT. Protein product: CASSPPRTNTEAFF. Full variable domain (outside the CDR3, taken from reference TRBV7-9 and TRBJ1-1): DTGVSQNPRHKITKRGQNVTFRCDPISEHNRLYWYRQTLGQGPEFLTYFQNEAQLEKSRLLSDRFSAERPKGSFSTLEIQRTEQGDSAMYLCASSPPRTNTEAFFGQGTRLTVV.